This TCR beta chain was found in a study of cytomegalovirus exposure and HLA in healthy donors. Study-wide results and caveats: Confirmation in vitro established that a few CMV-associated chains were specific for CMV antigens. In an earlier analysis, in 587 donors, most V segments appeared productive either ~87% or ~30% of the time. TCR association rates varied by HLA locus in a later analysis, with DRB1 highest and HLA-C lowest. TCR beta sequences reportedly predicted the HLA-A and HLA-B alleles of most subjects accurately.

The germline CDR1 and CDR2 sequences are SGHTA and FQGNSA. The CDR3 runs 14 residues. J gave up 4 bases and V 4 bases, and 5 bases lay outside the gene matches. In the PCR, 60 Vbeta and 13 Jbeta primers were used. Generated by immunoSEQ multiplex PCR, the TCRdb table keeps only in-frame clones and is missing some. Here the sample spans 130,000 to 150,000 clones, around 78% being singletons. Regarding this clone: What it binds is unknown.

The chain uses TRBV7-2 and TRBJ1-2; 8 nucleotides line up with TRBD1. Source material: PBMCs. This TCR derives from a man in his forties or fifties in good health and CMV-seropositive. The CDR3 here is CASSSGTGTYGYTF. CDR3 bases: TGTGCCAGCAGCTCCGGGACAGGAACCTATGGCTACACCTTC.